This is a list of T cell receptor beta chains from one sample in a study of cytomegalovirus exposure and HLA in healthy donors. Assay used: immunoSEQ multiplex PCR; TCRdb lists only in-frame clones, some missing. The sample yields about 120,000 clones, around 66% seen once. Sequencing was performed on PBMCs. The receptors derive from a young man in good health and CMV-seronegative. Both conserved end residues are part of each CDR3. The D gene is left open where the match is weak. Clone size is stated in some rows and not others, as once, few, many or a class when expanded.

D gene	V gene	J gene	clone size	CDR3 DNA	CDR3 protein
TRBD2	TRBV30	TRBJ2-1	few	TGTGCCTGTCAGCGCCTTAGCGGGGGTCATAGTGAGCAGTTCTTC	CACQRLSGGHSEQFF
NA	TRBV7-2	TRBJ2-3	NA	TGTGCCAGCAGCCCTACTAGGGTTGCTACGCAGTATTTT	CASSPTRVATQYF
NA	TRBV2	TRBJ1-5	few	TGTGCCAGCATCGGCGCAGGTGGCCAGCCCCAGCATTTT	CASIGAGGQPQHF
NA	TRBV10-1	TRBJ2-3	NA	TGCGCCAGCAGTGAACAGAGTATGGATACGCAGTATTTT	CASSEQSMDTQYF
NA	TRBV28	TRBJ1-1	few	TGTGCCAGCAGTTTCTTTCTCAGGGCCCTGAACACTGAAGCTTTCTTT	CASSFFLRALNTEAFF
TRBD1	TRBV2	TRBJ1-2	few	TGTGCCAGCACCACGGACAGGGCGATCGGAGGCTACACCTTC	CASTTDRAIGGYTF
TRBD2	TRBV9	TRBJ2-5	NA	TGTGCCAGCAGCGTGAGAGGGGACTGGCGGGAGCAGTACTTC	CASSVRGDWREQYF
TRBD2	TRBV10-3	TRBJ2-1	few	TGTGCCATCAGTCAGGGAGTAGCGGGAGTCCCCAATGAGCAGTTCTTC	CAISQGVAGVPNEQFF
TRBD1	TRBV19	TRBJ1-3	NA	TGTGCCAGTAGTCCCCTGGACAGGGGGCTTGGAAACACCATATATTTT	CASSPLDRGLGNTIYF
TRBD1	TRBV5-1	TRBJ2-7	NA	TGCGCCAGCAGGAAGGACAGGGCCGAGCAGTACTTC	CASRKDRAEQYF
TRBD2	TRBV7-9	TRBJ2-1	NA	TGTGCCAGCAGCCCGGGACTAGCGGGAGGGGGTGAGCAGTTCTTC	CASSPGLAGGGEQFF
NA	TRBV10-3	TRBJ1-6	NA	TGTGCCACCGGGAGGGGTAATTCACCCCTCCACTTT	CATGRGNSPLHF
NA	TRBV7-2	TRBJ2-7	NA	TGTGCCAGCAGCACGCGGCTGGACAGCTTCTACGAGCAGTACTTC	CASSTRLDSFYEQYF
TRBD2	TRBV18	TRBJ2-3	NA	TGTGCCAGCTCACCCATAACTAGCGGGTCCACAGATACGCAGTATTTT	CASSPITSGSTDTQYF
NA	TRBV28	TRBJ1-1	NA	TGTGCCAGCACCGAGGGCGCTTTGAACACTGAAGCTTTCTTT	CASTEGALNTEAFF
TRBD2	TRBV7-2	TRBJ2-3	few	TGTGCCAGCAGCTCCGGGGGGGGAGATTCTAGGGATACGCAGTATTTT	CASSSGGGDSRDTQYF
NA	TRBV4-2	TRBJ2-5	NA	TGTGCCAGCAGCCAAGGCAGACGGGGAGAAGAGACCCAGTACTTC	CASSQGRRGEETQYF
TRBD2	TRBV5-1	TRBJ2-1	NA	TGCGCCAGCAGCTTTTGGCGAGGAGGTCCAGCGGGAGACAATGAGCAGTTCTTC	CASSFWRGGPAGDNEQFF
NA	TRBV28	TRBJ1-5	NA	TGTGCCAGCAGTCTAAGCAGGGCTCTCGGGCAGCCCCAGCATTTT	CASSLSRALGQPQHF
NA	TRBV5-4	TRBJ2-2	NA	TGTGCCAGCAGCCGTCTTGCCGGGGAGCTGTTTTTT	CASSRLAGELFF
NA	TRBV14	TRBJ2-7	few	TGTGCCAGCAGCCAAGAGGTCGTAGCCTACGAGCAGTACTTC	CASSQEVVAYEQYF
NA	TRBV7-9	TRBJ1-3	NA	TGTGCCCAGTCAGGGACTTCTGGAAACACCATATATTTT	CAQSGTSGNTIYF
TRBD1	TRBV7-8	TRBJ1-6	NA	TGTGCCAGCAGCCCAAGACAGGGGAATTCACCCCTCCACTTT	CASSPRQGNSPLHF
NA	TRBV7-2	TRBJ2-1	NA	TGTGCCAGCAGCTTACTGCGAGGCTCCTACAATGAGCAGTTCTTC	CASSLLRGSYNEQFF
NA	TRBV6-6	TRBJ1-1	NA	TGTGCCAGCAGCCTATCAGGGCCCACTGAAGCTTTCTTT	CASSLSGPTEAFF
NA	TRBV30	TRBJ2-3	NA	TGTGCCGGTCAGGGGCAAGGAGATACGCAGTATTTT	CAGQGQGDTQYF
NA	TRBV7-9	TRBJ2-3	NA	TGTGCCAGCAGCGGGCGGGGCACAGATACGCAGTATTTT	CASSGRGTDTQYF
TRBD2	TRBV6-5	TRBJ2-7	NA	TGTGCCAGCACCCGACTAGCGGGGTCTCACGAGCAGTACTTC	CASTRLAGSHEQYF
TRBD1	TRBV6-5	TRBJ1-1	NA	TGTGCCAGCAGTCCGCGGCCAGGGGGCACTGAAGCTTTCTTT	CASSPRPGGTEAFF
NA	TRBV28	TRBJ2-7	NA	TGTGCCAGCAGTTCCCGGGAACGATACCAGCAGTACTTC	CASSSRERYQQYF
NA	TRBV11-2	TRBJ1-2	NA	TGTGCCAGCAGCTTATGGTCTACCGATGCTAACTATGGCTACACCTTC	CASSLWSTDANYGYTF
TRBD2	TRBV5-4	TRBJ2-5	few	TGTGCCACCACTTGGGGCGGGGGGACGCAAGAGACCCAGTACTTC	CATTWGGGTQETQYF
TRBD1	TRBV27	TRBJ2-3	NA	TGTGCCAGCAGTCTGACAGGGGGTGGCACAGATACGCAGTATTTT	CASSLTGGGTDTQYF
TRBD1	TRBV5-1	TRBJ2-5	NA	TGCGCCAGCAGCTTTGGACAGGGGAGGTGGGAGCAGTACTTC	CASSFGQGRWEQYF
NA	TRBV4-1	TRBJ2-7	NA	TGCGCCAGCAGCCAAGCCTCTTTAGGGGGCTACGAGCAGTACTTC	CASSQASLGGYEQYF
NA	TRBV7-2	TRBJ2-3	NA	TGTGCCAGCAGCTTACAGGGGGCGCGGGGGGATACGCAGTATTTT	CASSLQGARGDTQYF
NA	TRBV27	TRBJ2-1	NA	TGTGCCAGCAGTTTCTCCATTACTAATGAGCAGTTCTTC	CASSFSITNEQFF
TRBD1	TRBV5-4	TRBJ2-7	few	TGTGCCAGCAGCCCGGGGACAGATTCCTACGAGCAGTACTTC	CASSPGTDSYEQYF
TRBD2	TRBV28	TRBJ2-5	NA	TGTGCCAGCAGCGGCAGCGGGGGGCCTCAAGAGACCCAGTACTTC	CASSGSGGPQETQYF
TRBD2	TRBV9	TRBJ2-1	NA	TGTGCCAGCAGCGCGGTACTAGCGGGGATCCACAATGAGCAGTTCTTC	CASSAVLAGIHNEQFF
TRBD2	TRBV14	TRBJ2-3	NA	TGTGCCAGCAGCCACGCGGCCCAGCGGGGGCAGTATTTT	CASSHAAQRGQYF
NA	TRBV27	TRBJ2-3	once	TGTGCCAGCAGTCGGACTTACACAGATACGCAGTATTTT	CASSRTYTDTQYF
NA	TRBV19	TRBJ2-2	once	TGTGCCAGTAACGTAGCATCCGGGGAGCTGTTTTTT	CASNVASGELFF
TRBD2	TRBV10-3	TRBJ2-5	NA	TGTGCCATCAGTGAACGGCGGGGGGAGACCCAGTACTTC	CAISERRGETQYF
NA	TRBV30	TRBJ1-1	NA	TGTGCCTGGAGTCAGACATTAGAAGCTTTCTTT	CAWSQTLEAFF
TRBD1	TRBV11-2	TRBJ1-3	NA	TGTGCCAGCAGCTTAGATCGGACAGGGACCACCATATATTTT	CASSLDRTGTTIYF
NA	TRBV4-1	TRBJ2-3	NA	TGCGCCAGCAGCCAAGAGCCTTCAGGGGTTAGCACAGATACGCAGTATTTT	CASSQEPSGVSTDTQYF
NA	TRBV13	TRBJ1-3	few	TGTGCCAGCAGCATAATGGGAAACACCATATATTTT	CASSIMGNTIYF
TRBD1	TRBV19	TRBJ2-1	NA	TGTGCCAGTAGTATTTTCGGACAGGGGGGTGAGCAGTTCTTC	CASSIFGQGGEQFF